The 8 T cell receptor beta chains listed next were all sequenced from one sample in a study of T cells after yellow fever vaccination. Each CDR3 protein is one row after TCRdb ran MiXCR on the 5' RACE reads. The repertoire includes around 330,000 distinct CDR3 sequences, around 4% of them detected once, and around 22% sits in the top ten. Here the sequenced sample was PBMCs, taken on the day of the yellow fever booster vaccination. The source of these receptors is a man between 18 and 29 years old who received the YFV17D yellow fever vaccine.

This clonotype was recorded a few times. The chain has TRBV7-2 and TRBJ2-5; TRBD2 agrees at 12 bases. The CDR3 length is 16 residues. The J segment lost 5 bases and the V segment lost 2 bases, leaving 6 bases of the junction unmatched. Germline CDR1 reads SGHTA; CDR2 reads FQGNSA. CDR3 loop: CASSLRLAGDGETQYF. As DNA, the CDR3 is TGTGCCAGCAGCTTAAGACTAGCGGGGGACGGGGAGACCCAGTACTTC.

This clonotype was seen a few times. The rearrangement links TRBV6-2 or TRBV6-3 to TRBJ2-7; D might be TRBD2 (6 bases). This CDR3 has 14 amino acids. Trimming left V 3 bases short and J 2 bases short, with 11 bases between. Germline values: CDR1 MNHEY, CDR2 SVGEGT. Here the CDR3 reads CASSYAGLTYEQYV. The DNA of the CDR3 is TGTGCCAGCAGTTATGCGGGACTTACCTACGAGCAGTACGTC.

Ten or more counts support this clonotype. The chain combines TRBV3-1 with TRBJ1-5; the D is unclear. Germline CDR1 reads LGHDT; CDR2 reads YNNKEL (reference sequence). The germline V and J ends were trimmed by 0 bases and 5 bases, with 5 bases remaining between them. The CDR3 covers 13 residues. The CDR3 nucleotides read TGTGCCAGCAGCCAAGATCGGGATCAGCCCCAGCATTTT. This sequence encodes CASSQDRDQPQHF.

The table lists this clonotype with many counts. The chain couples TRBV7-9 to TRBJ2-5; D remains unclear. Germline assignment: CDR1 SEHNR and CDR2 FQNEAQ (reference sequence). Trimming left V 3 bases short and J 4 bases short, with 18 bases between. This CDR3 is built from 16 residues. CDR3 nucleotide sequence: TGTGCCAGCAGCTTTGACGAGCAACCCCGCGGAGAGACCCAGTACTTC. Translating it yields CASSFDEQPRGETQYF.

This clonotype was detected many times. This sequence joins TRBV6-5 and TRBJ2-1; 8 bases map to TRBD2. CDR1 MNHEY and CDR2 SVGAGI come from the germline V gene. The CDR3 is 16 amino acids. The trim removed 6 bases at V and 10 bases at J, leaving 17 bases unmatched. The CDR3 here is CASSRLASGGEAEQFF. DNA of the CDR3: TGTGCCAGCAGCCGGCTTGCGAGCGGGGGAGAAGCGGAGCAGTTCTTC.

This clonotype was counted ten times or more. The gene calls are TRBV6-6 and TRBJ2-6; tentatively, D is TRBD1 (6 bases). The CDR3 runs 15 residues. V shed 6 bases and J shed 2 bases, with 11 bases lying between them. Germline CDR1 is MNHNY and CDR2 is SVGAGI (reference sequence). The CDR3, as DNA: TGTGCCAGCAGCGATGGGGGCACTGGGGCCAACGTCCTGACTTTC. Its translation: CASSDGGTGANVLTF.

In DNA, the CDR3 is TGTGCCAGCTCACCGCCAGGGTGGGAAGAGACCCAGTACTTC. It encodes CASSPPGWEETQYF. The chain employs TRBV18 and TRBJ2-5; D is perhaps TRBD1 (5 bases). Germline-derived CDR1 and CDR2 are KGHSH and LQKENI. The CDR3 covers 14 residues. The V end was cut by 3 bases, the J end by 3 bases, with 11 bases between.

This clonotype was seen a few times. CDR3 in DNA: TGCGCCAGCAGCCAGGCTGACACCACTGAAGCTTTCTTT. Its protein is CASSQADTTEAFF. This sequence joins TRBV4-1 and TRBJ1-1; unclear D gene. There are 13 residues in the CDR3. The V end lost 3 bases, the J end lost 4 bases, and 9 bases lay between the germline ends. Germline values: CDR1 MGHRA, CDR2 YSYEKL.